Shown below are 20 T cell receptor beta chains from a single sample sequenced in a study of brain metastases from non-small cell lung cancer. Libraries were prepared by immunoSEQ multiplex PCR; TCRdb keeps only in-frame clonotypes and omits some of them. Found here are about 7,400 clones, 85% of them singletons; the top ten hold roughly 4.1%. Sequenced material: primary lung tumor tissue. These receptors came from a donor at least 40 years old with non-small cell lung cancer.

This clone appeared a few times. The same CDR3 can be traced to other DNA sequences in this sample. The chain joins TRBV9 to TRBJ2-1; D gene unclear. V lost 2 bases to trimming and J lost 6 bases, with 9 bases between them. There are 13 residues in the CDR3. Germline CDR1 reads SGDLS; CDR2 reads YYNGEE. CDR3 in amino acids: CASSVSQVNEQFF. CDR3 bases: TGTGCCAGCAGCGTTTCTCAGGTCAATGAGCAGTTCTTC.

The chain is built from TRBV30 and TRBJ1-1; D may be TRBD1 (5 bases). V lost 5 bases and J lost 4, with 11 bases in between. CDR3 length: 12 amino acids. The germline gives CDR1 GTSNPN, CDR2 SVGIG (reference sequence). Here the CDR3 reads CAWAKGPTEAFF. Written as DNA, the CDR3 is TGTGCCTGGGCTAAGGGGCCCACTGAAGCTTTCTTT.

V gene TRBV7-8 combines with J gene TRBJ1-5; TRBD1 might be the D (5 bases). CDR1 and CDR2 (germline): SGHVS, FQNEAQ. V dropped 6 bases and J dropped 2 bases, with 20 bases sitting between them. The CDR3 is made up of 17 amino acids. CDR3 region: CASRPVGAGFGNQPQHF. DNA of the CDR3: TGTGCCAGCAGACCCGTCGGGGCAGGGTTCGGCAATCAGCCCCAGCATTTT.

This clone was detected a few times. The chain recombines TRBV5-4 with TRBJ1-4, with TRBD1 matching 8 bases. V lost 0 bases, J lost 8 bases, and 6 bases stayed unmatched. The CDR3 totals 15 residues. Germline V CDR1 and CDR2: SGHNT, YYREEE (reference sequence). The CDR3: CASSLGDRGGEKLFF. The CDR3 DNA is TGTGCCAGCAGCTTGGGAGACAGGGGAGGGGAAAAACTGTTTTTT.

The chain combines TRBV5-4 with TRBJ2-7; possibly TRBD1 or TRBD2 for D (5 bases each). Per the germline V gene, CDR1 is SGHNT and CDR2 is YYREEE (reference sequence). CDR3 length equals 13 residues. Trimming took 3 bases from V and 0 from J, leaving 7 bases between them. The CDR3 DNA reads TGTGCCAGCAGCTCCGGGACCTCCTACGAGCAGTACTTC. Translated: CASSSGTSYEQYF.

The chain couples TRBV14 to TRBJ1-6, with TRBD1 identical over 10 bases. The germline CDR1 and CDR2 sequences are SGHDN and FVKESK. V gave up 3 bases and J gave up 7 bases; unmatched junction bases: 6. This CDR3 spans 16 amino acids. CDR3 nucleotide sequence: TGTGCCAGCAGCCAGGGTCCGGGACAGGGGAATTCACCCCTCCACTTT. Translation gives CASSQGPGQGNSPLHF.

The chain carries TRBV7-8 and TRBJ1-2; 7 bases match TRBD1. Germline values: CDR1 SGHVS, CDR2 FQNEAQ. After removal of 4 bases from V and 5 bases from J, the junction contained 7 bases not matched to a gene. CDR3 length equals 14 residues. CDR3 protein: CASSSHDRVYGYTF. DNA of the CDR3: TGTGCCAGCAGCTCCCATGACAGGGTTTATGGCTACACCTTC.

The chain has TRBV6-5 and TRBJ1-4; D may be TRBD1 (5 bases). The ends were cut back, 10 bases at V and 5 bases at J, with 14 bases in the middle. The CDR3 consists of 13 residues. Germline-derived CDR1 and CDR2 are MNHEY and SVGAGI. The CDR3 is CATYGDLNEKLFF. DNA for the CDR3: TGTGCCACCTATGGGGACCTGAATGAAAAACTGTTTTTT.

The chain joins TRBV3-1 (or the pseudogene TRBV3-2) to TRBJ1-1; D might be TRBD1 (5 bases). The V and J ends lost 4 bases and 0 bases respectively, with 9 bases between them. The CDR3 is made up of 14 amino acids. The V gene's germline CDR1 is LGHDT and CDR2 YNNKEL (reference sequence). CDR3 bases: TGTGCCAGCAGCCCGGACACGCTGAACACTGAAGCTTTCTTT. Its translation is CASSPDTLNTEAFF.

The chain combines TRBV19 with TRBJ1-1; D might be TRBD1 (5 bases). V lost 2 bases to trimming and J lost 6 bases, with 16 bases between them. Germline-derived CDR1 and CDR2 are LNHDA and SQIVND (reference sequence). This CDR3 region has 15 residues. The CDR3 protein is CASSIQEGLRPEAFF. The CDR3 nucleotides are TGTGCCAGTAGTATACAAGAGGGACTGAGACCTGAAGCTTTCTTT.

This clone occurred a few times. This chain joins TRBV10-1 and TRBJ1-6; D gene ambiguous. In germline, CDR1 is WNHNN, CDR2 SYGVQD (reference sequence). V was clipped by 3 bases and J by 14 bases, with 14 bases between them. This CDR3 has 13 residues. The DNA for the CDR3 is TGCGCCAGCAGTGATGGTCTCGGAGCGGCCCTCCACTTT. It is translated as CASSDGLGAALHF.

The chain couples TRBV5-4 to TRBJ1-2; TRBD1 agrees at 8 bases. Per the germline V gene, CDR1 is SGHNT and CDR2 is YYREEE (reference sequence). CDR3 length equals 13 residues. V was clipped by 3 bases and J by 8 bases; unmatched bases: 6. CDR3 residues: CASSSWTGSGYTF. In nucleotides, the CDR3 is TGTGCCAGCAGCTCCTGGACAGGGAGCGGCTACACCTTC.

The V and J genes are TRBV15 and TRBJ2-3, with TRBD2 identical over 7 bases. This CDR3 contains 15 residues. The junction had 5 bases not matched to a gene; V was cut back by 5 bases and J by 0 bases. The V gene's germline CDR1 is LNHNV and CDR2 YYDKDF (reference sequence). CDR3 in DNA: TGTGCCACCAGCCCAGGGACTACTAGCACAGATACGCAGTATTTT. It encodes CATSPGTTSTDTQYF.

The chain is built from TRBV11-1 and TRBJ1-1; D possibly corresponds to TRBD1 (5 bases). CDR1 SGHAT and CDR2 FQDESV come from the germline V gene (reference sequence). The CDR3 length is 15 residues. The V gene lost 5 bases and the J gene lost 1 base, with 14 bases spanning the gap. The DNA for the CDR3 is TGTGCCAGCAGCCCTAAGGGGCACTGGAACACTGAAGCTTTCTTT. Protein: CASSPKGHWNTEAFF.

The V gene is TRBV7-9, the J gene TRBJ1-4, with D possibly matching TRBD1 (5 bases). Trimming left V 4 bases short and J 6 bases short, with 12 bases between. This CDR3 region has 14 residues. The germline V gene encodes CDR1 SEHNR and CDR2 FQNEAQ (reference sequence). The CDR3 sequence: CASSSGTVDEKLFF. The CDR3 nucleotides are TGTGCCAGCAGCTCTGGGACTGTCGATGAAAAACTGTTTTTT.

CDR3 nucleotides: TGTGCCAGCAGTTCCCCGACAGGGGGTAGGGGAAACACCATATATTTT. Translated: CASSSPTGGRGNTIYF. V gene TRBV28 combines with J gene TRBJ1-3, with TRBD1 identical over 9 bases. J gave up 4 bases and V 4 bases, and 8 bases lay outside the gene matches. Germline V gives CDR1 MDHEN, CDR2 SYDVKM. The CDR3 runs to 16 residues.

This clone was observed a handful of times. The chain recombines TRBV10-2 with TRBJ2-7, with D perhaps TRBD1 (5 bases). This CDR3 comprises 11 residues. V was pared by 5 bases and J by 4 bases, with 6 bases between. In germline, CDR1 is WSHSY, CDR2 SAAADI. The CDR3 sequence is CASSQGYEQYF. CDR3 in DNA: TGCGCCAGCAGTCAGGGTTACGAGCAGTACTTC.

V is TRBV6-5 and J is TRBJ2-3; no definite D call. Germline V gene sequence: CDR1 MNHEY, CDR2 SVGAGI. CDR3 length: 11 residues. Deletions cut 0 bases from V and 8 bases from J, with 3 bases between. The CDR3 protein is CASSYSATQYF. Written as DNA, the CDR3 is TGTGCCAGCAGTTACTCTGCTACGCAGTATTTT.

This clone has only a few counts. V is TRBV6-5 and J is TRBJ2-2; no definite D call. CDR1 is MNHEY, CDR2 SVGAGI, per germline. Trimming stripped 5 bases from V and 2 bases from J, with 9 bases between. CDR3 size: 14 residues. Here the CDR3 reads CASSLEPNTGELFF. Written as DNA, the CDR3 is TGTGCCAGCAGTCTAGAGCCCAACACCGGGGAGCTGTTTTTT.

This sequence joins TRBV30 and TRBJ1-2, with D maybe TRBD1 (5 bases). Per the germline V gene, CDR1 is GTSNPN and CDR2 is SVGIG (reference sequence). V was trimmed by 2 bases and J by 4 bases, leaving 11 bases between them. The CDR3 has 13 amino acids. The CDR3 region has the DNA TGTGCCTGGAGTAGAGGGGCGGGCTATGGCTACACCTTC. Protein: CAWSRGAGYGYTF.